This TCR beta chain was identified during a study of beta chain features in type 1 diabetes. Study findings and constraints: Type 1 diabetes patients had moderately but significantly shorter TCRB CDR3s in all four CD4+ subsets. Over-representation of high TCR-expressing cells was a possible consequence of cDNA sequencing.

The sample holds a few counts of this clone. As yet, its antigen is unknown. The length of the CDR3 is 14 residues. Germline V gene lookup returns CDR1 SGHRS and CDR2 YFSETQ. Trimming removed 4 bases from V and 0 bases from J, with 8 bases in between. The isolated RNA, all of it, was reverse transcribed, so expressed TCRB transcripts were what got sequenced. Approximately 3.6 million reads was the average for naive, central memory and regulatory T cell samples. Generated by immunoSEQ multiplex PCR, the TCRdb table keeps only in-frame clones and is missing some. The data hold around 250,000 clones, with approximately 13% observed a single time. Every sorted population was more than 98% pure.

The chain has TRBV5-1 and TRBJ1-3; D not certain. This sequence originates from a man aged 30 to 39 with type 1 diabetes. Sequences were obtained from naive CD4+ T cells from blood. The CDR3 reads CASSELFSGNTIYF. In nucleotides, the CDR3 is TGCGCCAGCAGCGAGCTCTTCTCTGGAAACACCATATATTTT.